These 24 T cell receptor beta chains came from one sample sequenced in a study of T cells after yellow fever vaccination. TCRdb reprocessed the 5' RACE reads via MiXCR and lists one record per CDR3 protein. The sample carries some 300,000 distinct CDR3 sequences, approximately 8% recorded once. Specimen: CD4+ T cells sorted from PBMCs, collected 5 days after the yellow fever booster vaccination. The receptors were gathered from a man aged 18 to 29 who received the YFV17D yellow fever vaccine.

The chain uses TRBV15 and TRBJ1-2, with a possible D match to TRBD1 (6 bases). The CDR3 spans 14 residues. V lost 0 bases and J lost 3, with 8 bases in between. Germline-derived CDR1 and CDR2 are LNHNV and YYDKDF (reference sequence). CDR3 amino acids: CATSRDYRDYGYTF. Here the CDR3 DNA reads TGTGCCACCAGCAGAGATTACAGGGACTATGGCTACACCTTC.

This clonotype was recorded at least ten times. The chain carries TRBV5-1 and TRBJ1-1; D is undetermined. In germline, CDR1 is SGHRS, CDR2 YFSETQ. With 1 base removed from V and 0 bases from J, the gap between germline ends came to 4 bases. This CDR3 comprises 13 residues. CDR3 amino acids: CASSLRVNTEAFF. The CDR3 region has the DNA TGCGCCAGCAGCTTGCGGGTGAACACTGAAGCTTTCTTT.

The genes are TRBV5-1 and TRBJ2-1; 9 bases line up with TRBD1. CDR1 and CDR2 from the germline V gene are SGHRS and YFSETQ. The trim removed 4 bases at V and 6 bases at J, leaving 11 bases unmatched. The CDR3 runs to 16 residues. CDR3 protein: CASSPDPQGAANEQFF. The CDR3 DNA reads TGCGCCAGCAGCCCTGACCCACAGGGGGCGGCCAATGAGCAGTTCTTC.

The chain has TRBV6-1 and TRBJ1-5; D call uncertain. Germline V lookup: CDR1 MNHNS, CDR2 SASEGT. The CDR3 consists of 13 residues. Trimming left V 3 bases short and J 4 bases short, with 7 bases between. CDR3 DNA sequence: TGTGCCAGCAGTGATGGTTTGAATCAGCCCCAGCATTTT. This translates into CASSDGLNQPQHF.

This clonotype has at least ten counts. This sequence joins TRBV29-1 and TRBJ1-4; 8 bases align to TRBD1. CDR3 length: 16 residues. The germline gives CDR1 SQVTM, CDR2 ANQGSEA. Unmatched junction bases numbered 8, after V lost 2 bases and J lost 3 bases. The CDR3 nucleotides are TGCAGCGTTGAATCCCCAGGGGGCTTGGCTAATGAAAAACTGTTTTTT. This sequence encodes CSVESPGGLANEKLFF.

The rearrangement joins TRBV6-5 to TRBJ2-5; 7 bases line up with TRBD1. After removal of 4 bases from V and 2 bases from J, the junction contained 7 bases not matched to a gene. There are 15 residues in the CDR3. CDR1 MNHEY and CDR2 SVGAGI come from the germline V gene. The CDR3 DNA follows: TGTGCCAGCAGTTTGACAGGGACCCCGCAAGAGACCCAGTACTTC. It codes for CASSLTGTPQETQYF.

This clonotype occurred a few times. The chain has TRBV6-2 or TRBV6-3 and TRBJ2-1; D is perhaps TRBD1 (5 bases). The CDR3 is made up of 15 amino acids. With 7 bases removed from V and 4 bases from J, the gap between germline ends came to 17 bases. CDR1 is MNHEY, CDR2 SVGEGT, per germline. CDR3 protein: CASTDGQGPYNEQFF. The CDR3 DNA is TGTGCCAGCACCGACGGGCAGGGCCCTTACAATGAGCAGTTCTTC.

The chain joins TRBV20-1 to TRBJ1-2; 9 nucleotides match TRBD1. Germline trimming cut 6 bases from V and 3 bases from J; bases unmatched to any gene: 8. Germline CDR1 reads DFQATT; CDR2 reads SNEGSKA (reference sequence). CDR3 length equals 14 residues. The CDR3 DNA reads TGCAGTGCCGTATACAGGGGGCCGGACTATGGCTACACCTTC. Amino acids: CSAVYRGPDYGYTF.

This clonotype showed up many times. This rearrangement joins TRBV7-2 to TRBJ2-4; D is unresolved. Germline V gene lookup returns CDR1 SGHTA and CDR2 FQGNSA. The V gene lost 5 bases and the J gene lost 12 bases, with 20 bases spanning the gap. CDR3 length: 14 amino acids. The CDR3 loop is CASSNRALTRNQYF. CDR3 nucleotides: TGTGCCAGCAGCAACCGGGCCTTAACACGGAATCAGTACTTC.

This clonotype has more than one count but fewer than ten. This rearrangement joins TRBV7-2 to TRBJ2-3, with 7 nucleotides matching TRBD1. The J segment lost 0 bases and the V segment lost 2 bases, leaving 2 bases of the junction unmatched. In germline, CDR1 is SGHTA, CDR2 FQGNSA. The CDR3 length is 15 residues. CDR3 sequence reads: CASSLTGASTDTQYF. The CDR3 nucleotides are TGTGCCAGCAGCTTAACAGGGGCTAGCACAGATACGCAGTATTTT.

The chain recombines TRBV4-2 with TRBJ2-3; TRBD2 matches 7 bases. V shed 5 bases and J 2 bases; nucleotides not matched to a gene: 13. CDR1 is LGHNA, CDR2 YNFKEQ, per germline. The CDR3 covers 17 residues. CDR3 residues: CASSTQSGGGYTDTQYF. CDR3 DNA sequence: TGTGCCAGCAGCACCCAGTCGGGCGGGGGTTACACAGATACGCAGTATTTT.

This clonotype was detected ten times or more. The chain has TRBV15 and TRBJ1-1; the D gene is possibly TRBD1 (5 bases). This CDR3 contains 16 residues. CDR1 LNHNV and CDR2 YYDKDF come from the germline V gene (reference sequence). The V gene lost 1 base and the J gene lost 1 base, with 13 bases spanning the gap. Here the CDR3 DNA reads TGTGCCACCAGCAGAGGGTTTAACAGGAGGAACACTGAAGCTTTCTTT. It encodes CATSRGFNRRNTEAFF.

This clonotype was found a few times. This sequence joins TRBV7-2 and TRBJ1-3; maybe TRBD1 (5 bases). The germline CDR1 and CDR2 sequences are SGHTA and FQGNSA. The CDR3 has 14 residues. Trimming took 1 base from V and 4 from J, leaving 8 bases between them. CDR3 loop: CASSLGAGGNTIYF. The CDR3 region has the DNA TGTGCCAGCAGCTTAGGGGCAGGGGGAAACACCATATATTTT.

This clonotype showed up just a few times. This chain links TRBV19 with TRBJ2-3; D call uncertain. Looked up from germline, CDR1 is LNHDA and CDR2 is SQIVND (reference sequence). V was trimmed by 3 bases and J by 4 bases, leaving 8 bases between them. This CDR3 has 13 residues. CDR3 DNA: TGTGCCAGTAGTATCAATATTGCAGATACGCAGTATTTT. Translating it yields CASSINIADTQYF.

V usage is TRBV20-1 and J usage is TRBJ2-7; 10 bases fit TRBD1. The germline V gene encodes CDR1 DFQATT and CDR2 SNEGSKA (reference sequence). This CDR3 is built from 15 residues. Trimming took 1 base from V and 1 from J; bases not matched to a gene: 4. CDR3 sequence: CSARARTGGSYEQYF. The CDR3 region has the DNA TGCAGTGCTAGAGCGAGGACAGGGGGTTCCTACGAGCAGTACTTC.

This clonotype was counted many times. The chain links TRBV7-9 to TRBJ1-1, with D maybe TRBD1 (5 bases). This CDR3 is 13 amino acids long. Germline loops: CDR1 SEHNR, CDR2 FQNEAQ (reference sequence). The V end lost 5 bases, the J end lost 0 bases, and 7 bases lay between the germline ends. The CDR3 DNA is TGTGCCAGCAGCCAGGACATGAACACTGAAGCTTTCTTT. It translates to CASSQDMNTEAFF.

CDR3 sequence: CASSIQRGGTDTQYF. CDR3 in DNA: TGTGCCAGCAGTATTCAGCGGGGGGGCACAGATACGCAGTATTTT. The V gene is TRBV5-4, the J gene TRBJ2-3, with 9 bases aligning to TRBD2. With V trimmed by 5 bases and J by 1 base, 5 bases remained unmatched. Germline lookup yields CDR1 SGHNT and CDR2 YYREEE (reference sequence). There are 15 residues in the CDR3.

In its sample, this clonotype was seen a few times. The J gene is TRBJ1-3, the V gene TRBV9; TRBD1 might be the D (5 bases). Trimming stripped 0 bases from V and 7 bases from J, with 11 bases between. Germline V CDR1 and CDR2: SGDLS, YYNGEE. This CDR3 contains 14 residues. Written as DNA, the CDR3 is TGTGCCAGCAGCGTAGCAGGGAAGGGGAACACCATATATTTT. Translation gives CASSVAGKGNTIYF. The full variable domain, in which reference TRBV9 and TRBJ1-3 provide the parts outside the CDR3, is DSGVTQTPKHLITATGQRVTLRCSPRSGDLSVYWYQQSLDQGLQFLIQYYNGEERAKGNILERFSAQQFPDLHSELNLSSLELGDSALYFCASSVAGKGNTIYFGEGSWLTVV.

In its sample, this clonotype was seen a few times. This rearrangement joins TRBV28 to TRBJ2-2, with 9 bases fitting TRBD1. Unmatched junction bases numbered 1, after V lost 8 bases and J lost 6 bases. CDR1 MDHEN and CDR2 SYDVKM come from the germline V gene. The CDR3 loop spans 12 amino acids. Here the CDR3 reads CASGTGPGELFF. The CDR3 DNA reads TGTGCCAGCGGGACAGGGCCCGGGGAGCTGTTTTTT.

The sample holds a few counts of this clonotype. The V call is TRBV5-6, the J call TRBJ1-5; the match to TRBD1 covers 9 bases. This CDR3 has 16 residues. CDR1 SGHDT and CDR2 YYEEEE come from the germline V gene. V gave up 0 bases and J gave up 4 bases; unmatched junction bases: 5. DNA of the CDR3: TGTGCCAGCAGCTTGGGGGACAGGGCAATTAATCAGCCCCAGCATTTT. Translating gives CASSLGDRAINQPQHF.

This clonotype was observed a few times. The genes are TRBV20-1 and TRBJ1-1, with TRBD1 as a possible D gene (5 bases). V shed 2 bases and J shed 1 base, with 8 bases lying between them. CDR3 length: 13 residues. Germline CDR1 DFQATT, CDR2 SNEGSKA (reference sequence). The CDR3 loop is CSARTTGNTEAFF. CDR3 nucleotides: TGCAGTGCTAGAACTACAGGGAACACTGAAGCTTTCTTT.

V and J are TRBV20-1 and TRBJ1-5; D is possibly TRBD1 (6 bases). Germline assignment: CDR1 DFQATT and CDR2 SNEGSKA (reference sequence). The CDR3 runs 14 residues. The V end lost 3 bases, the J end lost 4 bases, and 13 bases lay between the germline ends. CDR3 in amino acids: CSASVDRGNQPQHF. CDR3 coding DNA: TGCAGTGCTAGTGTGGACAGAGGGAATCAGCCCCAGCATTTT.

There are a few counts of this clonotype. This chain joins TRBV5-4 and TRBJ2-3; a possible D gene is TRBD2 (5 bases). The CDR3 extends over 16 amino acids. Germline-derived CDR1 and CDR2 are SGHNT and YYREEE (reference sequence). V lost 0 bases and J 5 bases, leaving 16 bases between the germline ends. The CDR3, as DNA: TGTGCCAGCAGCTTGGGGACCGGGATCCAGATAGATACGCAGTATTTT. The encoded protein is CASSLGTGIQIDTQYF.

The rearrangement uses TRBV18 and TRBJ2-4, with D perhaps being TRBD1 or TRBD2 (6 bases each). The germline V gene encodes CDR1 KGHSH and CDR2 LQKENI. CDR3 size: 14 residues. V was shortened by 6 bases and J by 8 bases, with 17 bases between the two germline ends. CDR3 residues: CASSASGAGDIQYF. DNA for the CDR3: TGTGCCAGCTCGGCCTCGGGGGCTGGAGACATTCAGTACTTC.